This TCR beta chain was documented in a study of blood T cells in healthy people across ages (dated by TCRdb to between 2015 and 2016). General notes on the study: In model experiments, roughly one uniquely barcoded TCR beta cDNA molecule per two T cells was captured by template switching. To track age-related changes in TCR beta repertoire diversity, the study relied on deep sequencing normalized with unique cDNA molecular identifiers. The donors were divided into four age groups: young (average around 17 years), middle-aged (around 41), aged (about 56) and long-lived (roughly 82). To avoid experimental bias, donors of different ages were randomly spread across the sequencing lanes. For two donors (one aged 18 to 29 and one aged 80 or older), the study analyzed two additional independent replicas of 1 million unique cDNA reads from the same blood draw. Broader findings and caveats from the paper: Total diversity estimates from one million sequenced T cells were considered lower bounds and underestimates. Compared with the aged group, the long-lived group had more naive CD4+ T cells, fewer expanded clones and increased TCR diversity, a pattern suggesting age selection. Since profiling was done on bulk unsorted PBMCs, naive and antigen-experienced compartments could not be conclusively compared. Observed TCR beta diversity correlated strongly with the percentage of naive T cells measured by flow cytometry. The CMV infection status of donors was not known, potentially confounding age-related changes in expanded clonotypes. Observed TCR beta diversity per million T cells fell roughly linearly with age, and a significant reduction was already apparent by age about 43.

The library was prepared using 5' RACE. This sample was sequenced with an Illumina HiSeq 2500. A second roughly 7 to 11 cycle PCR used a sample-barcoded 5' primer and a J-beta primer mix. Each TCR beta cDNA molecule received a unique molecular identifier from a template-switch 5' adaptor carrying 12 random nucleotides. At least 2.5 million CDR3-containing paired-end reads were obtained from each sample. The Mint cDNA synthesis kit, primed by a TRBC-specific oligonucleotide, was used to synthesize first-strand cDNA from all RNA. All cDNA was treated with uracil-DNA glycosylase and then went through a first 18-cycle PCR with the universal primers M1SS and BC2_uni_R. Processing in the source paper ran as follows. Each sample was normalized by randomly selecting 1 million high-quality reads, each carrying a distinct molecular identifier. Instead of being binned into consensus sequences, reads that shared molecular identifiers were thrown out. MiTCR, with a Q25 quality threshold and the strictest error-elimination algorithm, was used for CDR3 identification, clonotype clustering and error correction. A nonparametric unseen species model using Euler transformation provided a lower-bound estimate of total TCR beta diversity. The public reads were reprocessed in TCRdb via fastp at Q25 and MiXCR, keeping in-frame beta chains. Duplicate CDR3 protein sequences are folded into a single record with the most common DNA and genes. TCRdb, rather than the study authors, made the V and J calls. Within this sample are hundreds of thousands of distinct CDR3 sequences, with around 21% of them counted one time only. In total, the top ten clones hold 3% to 4.5% of the sample.

Notes on this clonotype: Its antigen remains undetermined. It has no much larger one-base neighbor in the sample; base qualities were not kept.

CDR1 and CDR2 were assigned from the germline V gene as MNHEY and SVGEGT. The CDR3 measures 13 amino acids from cysteine to phenylalanine. Only the CDR3 DNA is retained, 39 bases long and in frame from the first base. Donors were around 37 systemically healthy Caucasian individuals from Russia aged roughly 6 to 95 years. Each donor gave 8.5 to 10 milliliters of peripheral blood, collected into EDTA-treated Vacutainer tubes. Ficoll-Paque density-gradient centrifugation was used to isolate PBMCs, with at least 7 million obtained per sample. Total RNA, at least 5 micrograms per sample, was extracted from PBMCs with Trizol reagent. The percentages of naive CD45RAhigh/CD27high T cells were determined by flow cytometry on a PBMC aliquot from every donor.

The rearrangement joined TRBV6-2 or TRBV6-3 to TRBJ2-7, with TRBD2 perhaps the D gene, on 5 matching bases. With the DNA end fitting TRBJ2-1 better, the J assignment may be wrong. The specimen was blood. This TCR came from a man between 70 and 80 years old in good health. The encoded CDR3 is CASSYGGYNEQFF. The nucleotide sequence reads TGTGCCAGCAGTTACGGCGGGTACAATGAGCAGTTCTTC.